This T cell receptor (beta chain) was sequenced for a study of STAT5B mutations in CD4+ large granular lymphocyte leukemia. In germline, CDR1 is SQVTM, CDR2 ANQGSEA. Trimming removed 4 bases at V and 6 bases at J, with 20 bases between. The CDR3 has 15 residues. Profiled with immunoSEQ multiplex PCR; TCRdb holds only in-frame clones, not every one. The profile shows 25,000 to 30,000 clones, around 72% of them singletons. The sequenced sample consisted of CD4+ T cells from blood buffy coats. The chain joins TRBV29-1 to TRBJ2-3; D is perhaps TRBD1 (6 bases). The source is a human donor in good health. In DNA form, the CDR3 reads TGCAGCGTTGCCTCACCCTCAGGGGAAGCGGATACGCAGTATTTT. This codes for CSVASPSGEADTQYF.